Listed below are T cell receptor beta chains from one sample, sequenced in a study of prognosis after radiotherapy for stage I lung cancer. One entry per CDR3 protein results from TCRdb running MiXCR on the multiplex PCR reads. This table holds about 31,000 distinct CDR3 sequences, around two fifths found once. The sequenced sample was PBMCs, obtained before or after stereotactic body radiation therapy (not recorded which). These receptors were obtained from a donor aged 50 or older with non-small cell lung cancer. Each CDR3 is given with its conserved first and last residue. Fields, in order: V gene, J gene, clone size, CDR3 length, D gene, CDR3 DNA, CDR3 protein. D genes are given only for firm matches. Clone size, where shown, is once, few, many, or a class for clones that have expanded.

>TRBV3-1|TRBJ2-3|many|14|NA
TGTGCCAGCAGCCTTACAGGGGGGGATGACGCGCAGTATTTT
CASSLTGGDDAQYF
>TRBV5-1|TRBJ2-2|medium-sized|14|NA
TGCGCCAGCAGCTTGGAGATAAACACCGGGGAGCTGTTTTTT
CASSLEINTGELFF
>TRBV7-9|TRBJ2-2|NA|14|NA
TGTGCCAGCAGCTTAGTGGACCACACCGGGGAGCTGTTTTTT
CASSLVDHTGELFF
>TRBV11-2|TRBJ2-2|few|14|TRBD1
TGTGCCAGCAGCCGACAGGGGAACACCGGGGAGCTGTTTTTT
CASSRQGNTGELFF
>TRBV30|TRBJ1-1|NA|15|NA
TGTGCCTCCCGGAGTGAGCCACAACCCTGTACTGAAGCTTTCTTT
CASRSEPQPCTEAFF
>TRBV5-5|TRBJ1-6|NA|14|NA
TGTGCCAGCAGCTTGACGGGGGGCGAATCACCCCTCCACTTT
CASSLTGGESPLHF
>TRBV20-1|TRBJ2-3|many|16|TRBD2
TGCAGTGCTAGAGATCCACTAGCGGGAGCAGGAGATACGCAGTATTTT
CSARDPLAGAGDTQYF
>TRBV5-5|TRBJ2-5|NA|13|NA
TGTGCCAGCAGCTTGGAGGGCGGAGAGACCCAGTACTTC
CASSLEGGETQYF
>TRBV4-1|TRBJ1-2|many|17|TRBD1
TGCGCCAGCAGCCAAGACTCCTCCGGGACAGATAACTATGGCTACACCTTC
CASSQDSSGTDNYGYTF
>TRBV19|TRBJ1-6|many|12|NA
TGTGCCAGTAGCCAGGACAGCTCACCCCTCCACTTT
CASSQDSSPLHF
>TRBV5-4|TRBJ2-3|many|18|NA
TGTGCCAGCAGCTCCCCCCCGGGGGCAGGGGTGTTTCCAGATACGCAGTATTTT
CASSSPPGAGVFPDTQYF
>TRBV5-1|TRBJ1-6|NA|15|NA
TGCGCCAGCAGCTTCAGGAGCTCCTATAATTCACCCCTCCACTTT
CASSFRSSYNSPLHF
>TRBV27|TRBJ1-6|medium-sized|12|NA
TGTGCCAGCAGCGGTGGGGCGTCACCCCTCCACTTT
CASSGGASPLHF
>TRBV30|TRBJ1-2|NA|14|TRBD1
TGTGCCTGGCACTCCGGGACAGGGAACTATGGCTACACCTTC
CAWHSGTGNYGYTF
>TRBV19|TRBJ2-4|many|14|NA
TGTGCCAGTAGTATGGGGGGGGGCGCCTACATTCAGTACTTC
CASSMGGGAYIQYF
>TRBV18|TRBJ1-3|many|15|NA
TGTGCCAGCTCAGGGGTACTCGACTCTGGAAACACCATATATTTT
CASSGVLDSGNTIYF
>TRBV30|TRBJ1-6|many|15|TRBD1
TGTGCCTGGAACTCCGGGACAGGGGCGAATTCACCCCTCCACTTT
CAWNSGTGANSPLHF
>TRBV28|TRBJ2-1|once|15|NA
TGTGCCAGCAGTTTGGTGGGATTTACTAGGCATGAGCAGTTCTTC
CASSLVGFTRHEQFF
>TRBV14|TRBJ2-3|many|15|TRBD1
TGTGCCAGCAGTAAACTCCAGGGGGCCGCAGATACGCAGTATTTT
CASSKLQGAADTQYF
>TRBV28|TRBJ1-3|many|15|NA
TGTGCCAGCAGTTTCGGTACCGCCTCTGGAAACACCATATATTTT
CASSFGTASGNTIYF
>TRBV6-2/TRBV6-3|TRBJ1-2|NA|15|NA
TGTGCCAGCATCCGAACTGACCCGTCGTTCTATGGCTGCACTTTC
CASIRTDPSFYGCTF
>TRBV5-1|TRBJ2-7|many|15|TRBD2
TGCGCCAGCAGCCTACGACTAGCGGGATCCTTCGAGCAGTACTTC
CASSLRLAGSFEQYF
>TRBV7-6|TRBJ1-5|many|13|NA
TGTGCCAGCAGCCCGACAGACAATCAGCCCCAGCATTTT
CASSPTDNQPQHF
>TRBV6-1|TRBJ2-1|many|15|NA
TGTGCCAGCAGTGACACGATACGGCCCTACAATGAGCAGTTCTTC
CASSDTIRPYNEQFF
>TRBV6-1|TRBJ1-3|NA|15|NA
TGTGCCAGCAGTGAAGGGGCTTTCTCTGGAAACACCATATATTTT
CASSEGAFSGNTIYF
>TRBV4-1|TRBJ1-1|many|14|TRBD1
TGCGCCAGCAGCCCCCGGGACAGGGACACTGAAGCTTTCTTT
CASSPRDRDTEAFF
>TRBV28|TRBJ1-5|many|14|NA
TGTGCCAGCAGACCCGACAGAGTAAATCAGCCCCAGCATTTT
CASRPDRVNQPQHF
>TRBV6-1|TRBJ1-1|many|12|TRBD1
TGTGCCAGCAGCAACAGGGGGCGCGAGGCTTTCTTT
CASSNRGREAFF
>TRBV5-1|TRBJ2-2|medium-sized|13|NA
TGCGCCAGCCTCGGGGGTTTCACCGGGGAGCTGTTTTTT
CASLGGFTGELFF
>TRBV6-4|TRBJ1-2|NA|13|NA
TGTGCCAGCAGTTTGGACAGAAACTATTGCTACACCTTC
CASSLDRNYCYTF
>TRBV6-2/TRBV6-3|TRBJ1-1|few|14|NA
TGTGCCAGCAGCCCCCCCAGGGCGGACACTGAAGCTTTCTTT
CASSPPRADTEAFF